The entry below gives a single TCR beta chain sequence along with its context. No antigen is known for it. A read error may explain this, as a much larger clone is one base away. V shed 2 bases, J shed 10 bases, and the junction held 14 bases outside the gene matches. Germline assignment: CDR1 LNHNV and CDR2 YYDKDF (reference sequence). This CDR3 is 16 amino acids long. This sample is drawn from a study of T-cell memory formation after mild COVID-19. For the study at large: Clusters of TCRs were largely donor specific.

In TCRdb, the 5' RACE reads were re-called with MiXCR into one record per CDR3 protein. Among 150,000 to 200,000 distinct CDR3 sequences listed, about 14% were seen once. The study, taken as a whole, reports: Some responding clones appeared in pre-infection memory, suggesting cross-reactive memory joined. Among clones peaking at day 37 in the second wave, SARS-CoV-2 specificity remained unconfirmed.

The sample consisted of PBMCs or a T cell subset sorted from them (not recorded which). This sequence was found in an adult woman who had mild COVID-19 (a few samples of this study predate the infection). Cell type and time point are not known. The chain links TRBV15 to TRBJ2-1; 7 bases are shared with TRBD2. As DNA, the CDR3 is TGTGCCACCAGCAGACGCAACCCCGGACGAGCGGGGGAGCAGTTCTTC. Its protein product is CATSRRNPGRAGEQFF.